This entry features one T cell receptor beta chain sequence. This clone was counted only a few times. Its antigen is currently not known. No base quality information exists; no much larger clone differs at one position. The receptor library was made with the immunoSEQ multiplex PCR assay. Per the original workflow: A statistical classification framework was built for diagnosing cytomegalovirus status from the catalog of TCR beta chain sequences. TCRdb obtained this table from immuneACCESS and retained in-frame rearrangements with V and J assigned. These tables miss some clones; where compared with another copy, unresolved V genes account for less than half of the shortfall, and the remainder is unexplained. That table is the source of V, J and clone size, and D and trimming were worked out from the DNA. The sample table holds 250,000 to 400,000 clones, of which roughly 87% were seen once. The ten largest clones add up to around 1% of the sample.

Separate from the roughly 650-subject first cohort, the validation cohort of 120 subjects was the group to which the donors belonged. The sample is drawn from a study of cytomegalovirus exposure and HLA in healthy donors listed by TCRdb under 2017. With regard to the full study: According to a later analysis, the 120 or so validation repertoires were produced on the same platform as the 666 repertoires of the first cohort. A separate validation cohort of roughly 110 different subjects was used in addition to the roughly 640-subject first cohort. The study was designed to test whether signatures of past pathogen exposure could be identified by cataloging public T cell receptors. High-throughput TCR immunosequencing, statistical association of individual TCRs with disease status, and machine learning were combined to predict cytomegalovirus infection status.

Study-wide conclusions, independent of this receptor: It was suggested by the authors that the approach could potentially be generalized to other disease states and immunological phenotypes. Subsequent analysis determined that TCRs grouped into clusters in the first cohort also showed a tendency toward co-occurrence across the 130 or so validation repertoires, and 85% to 95% of cluster scores exceeded 0. All 120 or so repertoires were used to score co-occurrence in the validation cohort in a later analysis, because that analysis had no HLA typing for the cohort. In vitro tests confirmed that a few of the cytomegalovirus-associated TCR beta chains recognize cytomegalovirus antigens. Most TCR sequences were observed very rarely across donors, whereas some public TCRs were present in many individuals. In both the original and validation cohorts, the classifier was reported to diagnose cytomegalovirus status with high specificity and sensitivity. The study gave a list of over 150 TCR beta chains associated with cytomegalovirus.

The CDR3 holds 13 amino acids from the cysteine to the phenylalanine. Here the CDR3 DNA is all that survives: 39 bases in frame from base 1. CDR1 and CDR2 were assigned from the germline V gene as SGHDN and FVKESK. The junction carries 6 bases between V and J, which are trimmed by 1 base and 3 bases respectively. The receptor chain draws on TRBV14 and TRBJ1-2; a weak D assignment points to TRBD1 (6 bases agree). The source material was PBMCs. This TCR derives from a man aged 25-40 years in good health and CMV-seronegative. In nucleotides, the sequence is TGTGCCAGCAGCCAAGGACAGGACTATGGCTACACCTTC. The resulting protein is CASSQGQDYGYTF.